This T cell receptor beta chain originates from a study of T cell repertoires in cytomegalovirus infection. The overall study: Public TCR beta signatures provided an indication of both CMV infection and a matching HLA type. Points from the study as a whole: Cumulative public TCR beta family frequency identified CMV carriers with the relevant HLA. In two of eight donors, the top clonotype was HLA-C-restricted CMV-specific.

TCRdb reanalysed the reads using MiXCR and keeps one entry per CDR3 protein. The sample lists about 470,000 distinct CDR3 sequences, under 55% occurring once. As concerns this clonotype: The antigen is unknown.

Looked up from germline, CDR1 is SGHTA and CDR2 is FQGNSA. The CDR3 sequence is 15 residues long. The junction had 12 bases not matched to a gene; V was cut back by 6 bases and J by 5 bases. The V call is TRBV7-2, the J call TRBJ2-5, with 7 bases identical to TRBD2. This sequence was found in a human donor in good health (CMV status not recorded). Some clones in this sample may be carry-over from other donors' samples. The starting material was cultured PBMCs, obtained from culture after CMV antigen stimulation. As DNA, the CDR3 is TGTGCCAGCAGTTTTAGCGGGTCGGGTGGTGAGACCCAGTACTTC. It codes for CASSFSGSGGETQYF.